A single sample is the source of the 20 T cell receptor beta chains below, sequenced in a study of blood T cells in healthy people across ages. It was with a sample-barcoded 5' primer and a J-beta primer mix that a second PCR of roughly 7 to 12 cycles was run. Using its own MiXCR run on the 5' RACE reads, TCRdb lists one record per CDR3 protein. The data hold about 1.4 million distinct CDR3 sequences, with approximately 60% observed a single time. The sample comprised blood. The receptor set was obtained from a man aged 18-30 years in good health.

This clonotype was recorded once. CDR3 residues: CASSLGTGGLTDTQYF. In nucleotides, the CDR3 is TGCGCCAGCAGCCTCGGCACGGGGGGCCTCACAGATACGCAGTATTTT. This chain joins TRBV4-3 and TRBJ2-3; perhaps TRBD2 as D (7 bases). Germline V gene sequence: CDR1 LGHNA, CDR2 YSLEER. This CDR3 has 16 amino acids. The V and J ends lost 4 bases and 2 bases respectively, with 16 bases between them.

V gene TRBV28 combines with J gene TRBJ2-5, with D possibly matching TRBD1 (6 bases). The DNA end favors TRBJ2-7, so the J call may be wrong. Germline-derived CDR1 and CDR2 are MDHEN and SYDVKM. CDR3 length equals 10 residues. The CDR3 sequence: CASRQGEQYF. The DNA for the CDR3 is TGTGCCAGCAGACAGGGCGAGCAGTACTTC.

The chain combines TRBV6-4 with TRBJ2-3; D gene ambiguous. This CDR3 is built from 15 residues. Per the germline V gene, CDR1 is MRHNA and CDR2 is SNTAGT. Deletions cut 1 base from V and 2 bases from J, with 10 bases between. CDR3 bases: TGTGCCAGCAGTGACTGGGGTAGAGACACAGATACGCAGTATTTT. This gives the protein CASSDWGRDTDTQYF.

The chain combines TRBV24-1 with TRBJ2-3; D possibly corresponds to TRBD2 (6 bases). Between the trimmed V and J ends, which lost 6 bases and 2 bases, there was a span of 14 bases. The CDR3 totals 15 residues. Germline CDR1 reads KGHDR; CDR2 reads SFDVKD. The CDR3 spells CATSPFSGSTDTQYF. The CDR3, as DNA: TGTGCCACCAGTCCATTTAGCGGCTCCACAGATACGCAGTATTTT.

Only a few counts were recorded for this clonotype. This chain joins TRBV29-1 and TRBJ1-2, with 9 bases aligning to TRBD1. In germline, CDR1 is SQVTM, CDR2 ANQGSEA. This CDR3 has 14 amino acids. The ends lost 6 bases at V and 4 bases at J; junction bases unmatched: 9. CDR3 sequence: CSVEIQGAGYGYTF. CDR3 nucleotide sequence: TGCAGCGTCGAGATACAGGGGGCCGGCTATGGCTACACCTTC.

There are a few counts of this clonotype. V usage is TRBV10-3 and J usage is TRBJ2-1; a possible D gene is TRBD2 (5 bases). The closer fit of TRBJ2-7 to the DNA end suggests the J call may be wrong. This CDR3 has 12 amino acids. Germline values: CDR1 ENHRY, CDR2 SYGVKD. CDR3 residues: CAIGSRTYEQYF. The CDR3 DNA reads TGTGCCATCGGGAGCCGGACCTACGAGCAGTACTTC.

About this clonotype: A junction end diverges from the germline sequence, so it may reflect a read error. The rearrangement uses TRBV24-1 and TRBJ1-2; the match to TRBD1 covers 7 bases. The CDR3 has 13 residues. Germline V CDR1 and CDR2: KGHDR, SFDVKD. CDR3 sequence (DNA): TGTGCCGCCAGTGAGACAGGGATTGATGGCTACACCTTC. Translated: CAASETGIDGYTF.

This clonotype turned up a few times. The chain combines TRBV29-1 with TRBJ2-5; 8 positions match TRBD1. The germline gives CDR1 SQVTM, CDR2 ANQGSEA. The CDR3 runs 14 residues. J gave up 11 bases and V 4 bases, and 15 bases lay outside the gene matches. The CDR3 nucleotides are TGCAGCGTTGCACTCAGGGGGCCCTGGGAGGAGCAGTACTTC. Translated: CSVALRGPWEEQYF.

This sequence joins TRBV4-1 and TRBJ2-5, with D perhaps being TRBD1 or TRBD2 (7 bases each). This CDR3 spans 16 amino acids. V lost 0 bases and J lost 5, with 16 bases in between. The germline gives CDR1 MGHRA, CDR2 YSYEKL. For the CDR3, the DNA is TGCGCCAGCAGCCAAGATTTGGGAGGGGGCAGGGAGACCCAGTACTTC. This translates into CASSQDLGGGRETQYF.

This clonotype was seen a handful of times. The V gene is TRBV6-5, the J gene TRBJ2-5; 11 bases fit TRBD2. CDR1 is MNHEY, CDR2 SVGAGI, per germline. CDR3 length: 18 residues. V lost 2 bases to trimming and J lost 2 bases; unmatched junction nucleotides: 10. CDR3 in DNA: TGTGCCAGCAGTTACATTGGGGCACTAGCGGGGGTACAAGAGACCCAGTACTTC. The encoded protein is CASSYIGALAGVQETQYF.

This sequence joins TRBV20-1 and TRBJ2-7; 10 bases agree with TRBD2. Per the germline V gene, CDR1 is DFQATT and CDR2 is SNEGSKA (reference sequence). V lost 5 bases, J lost 4 bases, and 8 bases stayed unmatched. This CDR3 has 14 residues. For the CDR3, the DNA is TGCAGTGCTGTTAATAGCGGGAGGAGATACGAGCAGTACTTC. It codes for CSAVNSGRRYEQYF.

V gene TRBV12-3 or TRBV12-4 combines with J gene TRBJ2-1; D remains unclear. The CDR3 runs 14 residues. V was pared by 3 bases and J by 10 bases, with 16 bases between. This CDR3 reads CASSFPRTGREQFF. CDR3 DNA: TGTGCCAGCAGTTTCCCTCGGACGGGCCGGGAGCAGTTCTTC.

The chain has TRBV4-3 and TRBJ1-2; D perhaps matches TRBD1 (6 bases). In germline, CDR1 is LGHNA, CDR2 YSLEER. This CDR3 region has 14 residues. V lost 1 base and J 3 bases, leaving 9 bases between the germline ends. The CDR3 DNA reads as TGCGCCAGCAGCCAAGGGACAGCTTACTATGGCTACACCTTC. Its protein product is CASSQGTAYYGYTF.

The chain links TRBV4-2 to TRBJ1-2; D is ambiguous. Trimming left V 9 bases short and J 4 bases short, with 21 bases between. Germline CDR1 LGHNA, CDR2 YNFKEQ. The CDR3 has 15 amino acids. As DNA, the CDR3 is TGTGCCAGTCGCCCAGAAGCTACAGCCATCTATGGCTACACCTTC. It specifies CASRPEATAIYGYTF.

For the CDR3, the DNA is TGCAGTGCTAGAGATCTGGGAGCGAAGGGGACTTGGAATGAGCAGTTCTTC. The encoded protein is CSARDLGAKGTWNEQFF. The rearrangement uses TRBV20-1 and TRBJ2-1, with a weak D call TRBD2 (6 bases). This CDR3 is 17 amino acids long. Germline CDR1 DFQATT, CDR2 SNEGSKA (reference sequence). V was clipped by 0 bases and J by 7 bases, with 22 bases between them.

The chain is built from TRBV9 and TRBJ2-3, with 7 bases lining up with TRBD1. The CDR3 is 17 amino acids. From germline, CDR1 is SGDLS and CDR2 YYNGEE. Trimming at V came to 6 bases and at J to 2 bases, leaving 15 bases not matched to a gene. CDR3 amino acids: CASTTGVALGLTDTQYF. CDR3 nucleotide sequence: TGTGCCAGCACCACAGGGGTAGCGTTAGGGCTCACAGATACGCAGTATTTT.

This clonotype showed up just once. The rearrangement links TRBV3-1 to TRBJ2-4; no firm D call. The tail of the sequence fits TRBJ2-7 better, so the J call may be wrong. The CDR3 contains 13 residues. The germline CDR1 and CDR2 sequences are LGHDT and YNNKEL (reference sequence). This chain's CDR3 is CASSPITSAEQYF. The DNA of the CDR3 is TGTGCCAGCAGCCCAATAACGAGCGCCGAGCAGTACTTC.

The chain carries TRBV5-1 and TRBJ1-1; D call uncertain. Trimming shortened V by 5 bases and J by 0 bases, and 11 bases separated the two germline ends. The germline CDR1 and CDR2 sequences are SGHRS and YFSETQ. The CDR3 is 14 amino acids. CDR3 protein: CASRATELNTEAFF. For the CDR3, the DNA is TGCGCCAGCAGAGCGACGGAACTGAACACTGAAGCTTTCTTT.

This chain joins TRBV3-1 and TRBJ1-2; D not resolved. Germline V lookup: CDR1 LGHDT, CDR2 YNNKEL (reference sequence). This CDR3 is 18 amino acids long. The germline V and J ends were trimmed by 4 bases and 4 bases, with 25 bases remaining between them. CDR3: CASSLLPGGRDSAYGYTF. CDR3 nucleotides: TGTGCCAGCAGCCTACTACCCGGCGGAAGGGATTCCGCCTATGGCTACACCTTC.

V and J are TRBV6-1 and TRBJ2-1, with D perhaps assigned TRBD1 or TRBD2 (5 bases each). The V gene lost 2 bases and the J gene lost 4 bases, with 12 bases spanning the gap. CDR1 MNHNS and CDR2 SASEGT come from the germline V gene. This CDR3 has 15 amino acids. CDR3 sequence: CASSEIGTLYNEQFF. The CDR3 region has the DNA TGTGCCAGCAGTGAAATTGGGACCCTATACAATGAGCAGTTCTTC.